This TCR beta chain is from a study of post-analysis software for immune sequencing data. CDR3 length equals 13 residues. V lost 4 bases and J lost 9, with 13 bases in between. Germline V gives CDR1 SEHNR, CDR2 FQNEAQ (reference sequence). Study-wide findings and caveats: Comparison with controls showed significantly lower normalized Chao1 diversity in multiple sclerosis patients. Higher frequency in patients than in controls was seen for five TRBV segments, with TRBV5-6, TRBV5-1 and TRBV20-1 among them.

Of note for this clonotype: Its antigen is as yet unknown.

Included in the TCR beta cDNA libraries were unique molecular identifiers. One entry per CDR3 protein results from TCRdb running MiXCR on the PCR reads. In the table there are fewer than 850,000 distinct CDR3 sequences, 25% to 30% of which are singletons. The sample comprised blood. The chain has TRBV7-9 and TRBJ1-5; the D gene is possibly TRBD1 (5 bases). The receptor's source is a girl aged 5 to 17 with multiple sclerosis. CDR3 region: CASSSPLGGPQHF. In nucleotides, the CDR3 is TGTGCCAGCAGCTCTCCCCTCGGGGGGCCCCAGCATTTT.